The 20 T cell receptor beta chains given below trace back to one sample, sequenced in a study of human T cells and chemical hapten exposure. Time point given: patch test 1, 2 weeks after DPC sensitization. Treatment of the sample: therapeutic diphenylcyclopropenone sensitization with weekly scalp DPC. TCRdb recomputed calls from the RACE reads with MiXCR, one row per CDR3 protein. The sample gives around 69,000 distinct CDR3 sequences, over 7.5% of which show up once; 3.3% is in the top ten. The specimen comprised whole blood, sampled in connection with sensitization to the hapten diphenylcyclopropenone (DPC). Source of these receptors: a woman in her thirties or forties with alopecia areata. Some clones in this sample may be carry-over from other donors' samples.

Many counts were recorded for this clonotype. The CDR3 DNA reads as TGTGCCAGCAGCTCACTGACAGGGAAGGGGGAGACCCAGTACTTC. It yields the protein CASSSLTGKGETQYF. The genes are TRBV7-2 and TRBJ2-5; TRBD1 aligns across 7 bases. V trimming: 4 bases; J trimming: 5 bases; junction bases outside the gene matches: 10. The germline V gene encodes CDR1 SGHTA and CDR2 FQGNSA. The CDR3 has 15 amino acids. Complete variable domain (other parts from reference TRBV7-2 and TRBJ2-5): GAGVSQSPSNKVTEKGKDVELRCDPISGHTALYWYRQSLGQGLEFLIYFQGNSAPDKSGLPSDRFSAERTGGSVSTLTIQRTQQEDSAVYLCASSSLTGKGETQYFGPGTRLLVL.

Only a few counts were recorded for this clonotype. CDR3 amino acids: CSVEASETQYF. The CDR3 bases are TGCAGCGTTGAAGCGAGTGAGACCCAGTACTTC. The chain employs TRBV29-1 and TRBJ2-5, with D hard to call. CDR1 is SQVTM and CDR2 is ANQGSEA in the germline V gene. V was clipped by 1 base and J by 5 bases, with 5 bases between them. This CDR3 is built from 11 residues.

The CDR3 DNA reads TGTGCCAGCAGCTTAGCGGGGGGCAGGAGCTCCTACGAGCAGTACTTC. This gives the protein CASSLAGGRSSYEQYF. The chain combines TRBV7-2 with TRBJ2-7, with D perhaps assigned TRBD1 or TRBD2 (6 bases each). V lost 0 bases and J lost 0, with 12 bases in between. Germline V gene sequence: CDR1 SGHTA, CDR2 FQGNSA. CDR3 length: 16 residues.

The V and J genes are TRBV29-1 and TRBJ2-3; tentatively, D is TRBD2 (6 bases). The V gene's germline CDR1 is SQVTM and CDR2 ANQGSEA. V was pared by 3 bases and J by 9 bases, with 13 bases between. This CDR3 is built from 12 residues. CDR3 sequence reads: CSVEVLGRTQYF. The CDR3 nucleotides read TGCAGCGTTGAGGTACTTGGGAGGACGCAGTATTTT.

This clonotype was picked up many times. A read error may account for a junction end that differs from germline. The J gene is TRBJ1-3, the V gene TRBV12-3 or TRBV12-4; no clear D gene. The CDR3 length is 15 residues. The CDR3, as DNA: TGTGCCAGCAGCTTAGCGGGTGGCTCTGGAAACACCATATATTTT. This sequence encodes CASSLAGGSGNTIYF.

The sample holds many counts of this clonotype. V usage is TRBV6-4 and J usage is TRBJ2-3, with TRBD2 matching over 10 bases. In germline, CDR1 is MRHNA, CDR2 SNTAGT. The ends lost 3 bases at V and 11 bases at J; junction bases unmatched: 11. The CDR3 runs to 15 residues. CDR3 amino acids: CASSDGIAGGAKQYF. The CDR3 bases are TGTGCCAGCAGTGATGGTATAGCGGGGGGCGCCAAGCAGTATTTT.

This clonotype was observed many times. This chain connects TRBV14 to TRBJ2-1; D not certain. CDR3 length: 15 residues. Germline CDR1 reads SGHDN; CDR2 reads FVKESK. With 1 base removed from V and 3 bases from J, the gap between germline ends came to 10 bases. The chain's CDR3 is CASSQGGSLYNEQFF. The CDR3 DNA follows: TGTGCCAGCAGCCAAGGGGGATCCCTCTACAATGAGCAGTTCTTC.

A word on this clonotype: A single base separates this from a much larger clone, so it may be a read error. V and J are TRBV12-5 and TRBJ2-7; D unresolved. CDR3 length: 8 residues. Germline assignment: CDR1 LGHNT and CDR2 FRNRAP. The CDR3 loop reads CLVEEQYF. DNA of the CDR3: TGTCTTGTGGAAGAGCAGTACTTC.

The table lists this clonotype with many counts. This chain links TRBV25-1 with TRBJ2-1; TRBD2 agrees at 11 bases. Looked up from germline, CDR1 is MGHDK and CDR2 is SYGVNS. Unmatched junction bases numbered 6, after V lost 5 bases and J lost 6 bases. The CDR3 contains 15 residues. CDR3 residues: CASSQTSGGVNEQFF. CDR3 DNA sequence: TGTGCCAGCAGTCAAACTAGCGGGGGAGTCAATGAGCAGTTCTTC.

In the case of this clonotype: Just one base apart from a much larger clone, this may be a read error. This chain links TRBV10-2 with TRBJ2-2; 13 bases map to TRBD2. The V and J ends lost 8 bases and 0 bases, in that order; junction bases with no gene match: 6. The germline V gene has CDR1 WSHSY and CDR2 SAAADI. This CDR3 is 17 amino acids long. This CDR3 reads CASLGLAGKSNTGELFF. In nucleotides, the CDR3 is TGCGCCAGCCTGGGACTAGCGGGGAAATCGAACACCGGGGAGCTGTTTTTT.

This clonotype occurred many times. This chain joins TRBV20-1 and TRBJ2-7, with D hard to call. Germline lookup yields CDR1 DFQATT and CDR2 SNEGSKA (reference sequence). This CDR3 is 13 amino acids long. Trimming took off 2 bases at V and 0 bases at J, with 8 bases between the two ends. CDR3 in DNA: TGCAGTGCTAGACAAGGTCCCTCCTACGAGCAGTACTTC. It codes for CSARQGPSYEQYF.

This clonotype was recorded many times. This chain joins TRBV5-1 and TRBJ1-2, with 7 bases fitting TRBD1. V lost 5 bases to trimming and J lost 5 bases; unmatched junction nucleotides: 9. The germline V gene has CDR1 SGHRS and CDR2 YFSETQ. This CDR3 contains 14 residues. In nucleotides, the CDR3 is TGCGCCAGCAGAACTACCGGGACAGATTATGGCTACACCTTC. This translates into CASRTTGTDYGYTF.

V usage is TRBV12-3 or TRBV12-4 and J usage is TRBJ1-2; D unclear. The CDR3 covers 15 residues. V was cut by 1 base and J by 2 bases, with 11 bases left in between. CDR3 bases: TGTGCCAGCAGTTTAGAGGGCAGTCTCAACTATGGCTACACCTTC. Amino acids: CASSLEGSLNYGYTF.

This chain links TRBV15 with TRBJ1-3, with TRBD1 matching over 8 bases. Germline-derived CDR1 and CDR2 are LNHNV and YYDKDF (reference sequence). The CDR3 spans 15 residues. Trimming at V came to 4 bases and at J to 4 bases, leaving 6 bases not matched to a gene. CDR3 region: CATSNRQGSGNTIYF. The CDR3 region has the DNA TGTGCCACCAGCAACCGACAGGGGAGCGGAAACACCATATATTTT.

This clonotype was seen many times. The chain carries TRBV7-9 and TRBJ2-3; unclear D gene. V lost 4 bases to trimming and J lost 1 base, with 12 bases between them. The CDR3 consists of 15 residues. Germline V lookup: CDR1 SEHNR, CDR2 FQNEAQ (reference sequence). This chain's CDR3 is CASSSSGHGTDTQYF. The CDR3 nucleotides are TGTGCCAGCAGCTCCTCTGGCCACGGCACAGATACGCAGTATTTT.

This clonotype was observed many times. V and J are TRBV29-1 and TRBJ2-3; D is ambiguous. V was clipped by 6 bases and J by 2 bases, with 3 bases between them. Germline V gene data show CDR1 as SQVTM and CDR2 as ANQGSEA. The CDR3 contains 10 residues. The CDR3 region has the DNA TGCAGCGTCTTCACAGATACGCAGTATTTT. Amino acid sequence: CSVFTDTQYF.

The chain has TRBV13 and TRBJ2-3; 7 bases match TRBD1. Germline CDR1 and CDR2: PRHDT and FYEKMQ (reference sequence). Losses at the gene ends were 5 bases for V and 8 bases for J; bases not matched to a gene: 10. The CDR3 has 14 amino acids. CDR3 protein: CASSIRTGILTQYF. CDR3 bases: TGTGCCAGCAGCATTCGGACAGGAATCCTTACGCAGTATTTT.

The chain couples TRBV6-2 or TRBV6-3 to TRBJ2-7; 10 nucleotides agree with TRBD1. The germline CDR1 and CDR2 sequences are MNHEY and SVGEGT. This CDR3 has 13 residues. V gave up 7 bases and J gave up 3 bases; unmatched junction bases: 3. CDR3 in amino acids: CASIRTGGYEQYF. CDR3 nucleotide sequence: TGTGCCAGCATCAGGACAGGGGGCTACGAGCAGTACTTC.

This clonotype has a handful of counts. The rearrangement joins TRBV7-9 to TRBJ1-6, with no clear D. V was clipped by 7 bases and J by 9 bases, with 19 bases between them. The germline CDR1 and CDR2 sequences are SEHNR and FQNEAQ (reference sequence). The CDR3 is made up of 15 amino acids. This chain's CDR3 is CASTKGGPWGSPLHF. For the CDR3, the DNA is TGTGCCAGCACCAAAGGAGGTCCCTGGGGTTCACCCCTCCACTTT.

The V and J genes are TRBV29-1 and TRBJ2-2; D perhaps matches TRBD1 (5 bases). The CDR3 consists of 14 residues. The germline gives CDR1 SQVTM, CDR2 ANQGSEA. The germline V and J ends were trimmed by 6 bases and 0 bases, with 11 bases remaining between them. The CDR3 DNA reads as TGCAGCGTACGACAGATGGCGAACACCGGGGAGCTGTTTTTT. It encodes CSVRQMANTGELFF.